One sample yielded the 16 T cell receptor beta chains listed below, sequenced in a study of PD-1 blockade in classical Hodgkin lymphoma. Produced via immunoSEQ multiplex PCR; TCRdb's table is partial and in-frame only. The data contain around 50,000 clones, about 80% of them singletons. As for time point: cycle 4 day 1 (C4D1), after about 6 weeks of nivolumab. Each patient's relapse followed autologous stem cell transplantation, and brentuximab vedotin exposure varied. Sequenced here: peripheral blood mononuclear cells (PBMCs), sampled before the fourth cycle of nivolumab. All receptors derive from a human donor with classical Hodgkin lymphoma.

The rearrangement links TRBV18 to TRBJ2-5; D is uncertain. V lost 2 bases to trimming and J lost 4 bases, with 8 bases between them. This CDR3 contains 13 residues. Germline CDR1 reads KGHSH; CDR2 reads LQKENI. The CDR3: CASSPRYGETQYF. The CDR3 DNA follows: TGTGCCAGCTCACCAAGGTACGGAGAGACCCAGTACTTC.

The rearrangement uses TRBV11-3 and TRBJ1-2; no clear D. V lost 5 bases, J lost 5 bases, and 9 bases lay in between. CDR3 size: 12 residues. CDR1 is SGHNT and CDR2 is YENEEA in the germline V gene. In nucleotides, the CDR3 is TGTGCCAGCAGCGTTGACGGATATGGCTACACCTTC. Protein product: CASSVDGYGYTF.

V usage is TRBV5-1 and J usage is TRBJ2-5; TRBD2 is a possible D gene (5 bases). The germline V gene has CDR1 SGHRS and CDR2 YFSETQ. CDR3 length: 13 residues. The ends were cut back, 2 bases at V and 5 bases at J, with 10 bases in the middle. The CDR3 here is CASSFPAEETQYF. The CDR3 coding sequence is TGCGCCAGCAGCTTTCCAGCGGAGGAGACCCAGTACTTC.

This clone was found a few times. The CDR3 DNA reads TGTGCCATCAGTGAGGGAACAGGGGACGAGCAGTACTTC. Protein: CAISEGTGDEQYF. This chain uses TRBV10-3 with TRBJ2-7; 7 nucleotides match TRBD1. Germline trimming cut 2 bases from V and 5 bases from J; bases unmatched to any gene: 3. CDR1 is ENHRY and CDR2 is SYGVKD in the germline V gene. CDR3 length equals 13 residues.

This chain connects TRBV12-5 to TRBJ1-1, with no clear D. The V end was cut by 5 bases, the J end by 4 bases, with 8 bases between. The germline gives CDR1 LGHNT, CDR2 FRNRAP. There are 12 residues in the CDR3. The CDR3 is CASGIDFTEAFF. In nucleotides, the CDR3 is TGTGCTAGTGGTATCGACTTCACTGAAGCTTTCTTT.

The chain uses TRBV11-2 and TRBJ2-2; D is ambiguous. Germline V gene lookup returns CDR1 SGHAT and CDR2 FQNNGV. There are 14 residues in the CDR3. V was shortened by 5 bases and J by 6 bases, with 13 bases between the two germline ends. Here the CDR3 reads CASSHRRVSGELFF. CDR3 sequence (DNA): TGTGCCAGCAGCCACAGACGAGTATCCGGGGAGCTGTTTTTT.

J is TRBJ2-6 and V is TRBV15; D is possibly TRBD1 (6 bases). The germline CDR1 and CDR2 sequences are LNHNV and YYDKDF (reference sequence). The CDR3 loop spans 14 amino acids. V was cut by 0 bases and J by 11 bases, with 11 bases left in between. DNA for the CDR3: TGTGCCACCAGCAGAGAAGGACAGTTGGACGTCCTGACTTTC. Its protein product is CATSREGQLDVLTF.

This clone has a count of ten or more. V and J are TRBV5-1 and TRBJ1-5; the D is unclear. Germline V CDR1 and CDR2: SGHRS, YFSETQ. The CDR3 has 13 residues. V shed 1 base and J shed 3 bases, with 5 bases lying between them. The chain's CDR3 is CASSLSPNQPQHF. The DNA of the CDR3 is TGCGCCAGCAGCTTGAGCCCCAATCAGCCCCAGCATTTT.

This chain connects TRBV19 to TRBJ2-7; D call uncertain. V lost 3 bases and J 5 bases, leaving 5 bases between the germline ends. Germline V CDR1 and CDR2: LNHDA, SQIVND (reference sequence). The CDR3 covers 11 residues. The CDR3 sequence: CASSIRHEQYF. The CDR3 DNA follows: TGTGCCAGTAGTATCCGTCACGAGCAGTACTTC.

This clone has at least ten counts. A clone one base away is much larger, so this may be a read error. Other DNA sequences in the sample encode the same CDR3. This chain uses TRBV18 with TRBJ1-2, with 9 bases lining up with TRBD1. Looked up from germline, CDR1 is KGHSH and CDR2 is LQKENI. V trimming: 3 bases; J trimming: 2 bases; junction bases outside the gene matches: 1. The CDR3 has 14 amino acids. The chain's CDR3 is CASSPGTGNYGYTF. Written as DNA, the CDR3 is TGTGCCAGCTCACCCGGGACAGGGAACTATGGCTACACCTTC.

This chain connects TRBV7-9 to TRBJ2-3; D is possibly TRBD2 (7 bases). From germline, CDR1 is SEHNR and CDR2 FQNEAQ (reference sequence). The germline V and J ends were trimmed by 5 bases and 4 bases, with 19 bases remaining between them. There are 16 residues in the CDR3. DNA of the CDR3: TGTGCCAGCAGCCCGAGGGGGGGCCGTGTCGCAGATACGCAGTATTTT. Encoded protein: CASSPRGGRVADTQYF.

This clone was counted a few times. V is TRBV5-6 and J is TRBJ1-3, with D tentatively TRBD1 (5 bases). CDR1 is SGHDT, CDR2 YYEEEE, per germline. This CDR3 spans 14 amino acids. Deletions cut 5 bases from V and 0 bases from J, with 9 bases between. CDR3 amino acids: CASSGTYSGNTIYF. In DNA, the CDR3 is TGTGCCAGCAGTGGGACTTACTCTGGAAACACCATATATTTT.

The CDR3 protein is CASSTLTGADYGYTF. As DNA, the CDR3 is TGCGCCAGCAGTACCCTCACAGGGGCGGACTATGGCTACACCTTC. This chain links TRBV5-1 with TRBJ1-2; 7 positions match TRBD1. With V trimmed by 5 bases and J by 3 bases, 10 bases remained unmatched. The CDR3 runs 15 residues. Germline V gene sequence: CDR1 SGHRS, CDR2 YFSETQ.

The gene calls are TRBV10-2 and TRBJ2-3, with TRBD2 identical over 11 bases. The CDR3 extends over 18 amino acids. The germline CDR1 and CDR2 sequences are WSHSY and SAAADI. V was clipped by 6 bases and J by 4 bases; unmatched bases: 15. CDR3: CASRDSGRAFWGPDTQYF. The CDR3 nucleotides read TGCGCCAGCAGGGATAGCGGGAGGGCCTTTTGGGGCCCAGATACGCAGTATTTT.

The rearrangement joins TRBV4-3 to TRBJ2-1; 10 bases map to TRBD2. This CDR3 comprises 21 residues. Germline loops: CDR1 LGHNA, CDR2 YSLEER. J gave up 3 bases and V 0 bases, and 17 bases lay outside the gene matches. CDR3 protein: CASSQDALAGVRLELYNEQFF. The CDR3 bases are TGCGCCAGCAGCCAAGATGCGCTAGCGGGAGTTAGACTGGAACTCTACAATGAGCAGTTCTTC.

The rearrangement joins TRBV30 to TRBJ1-5, with TRBD1 matching 10 bases. The germline V gene encodes CDR1 GTSNPN and CDR2 SVGIG (reference sequence). The CDR3 loop spans 15 amino acids. V was pared by 2 bases and J by 6 bases, with 7 bases of the junction left unmatched. The CDR3 bases are TGTGCCTGGAGTACTGGACAGGGGGTTATTCAGCCCCAGCATTTT. It specifies CAWSTGQGVIQPQHF. The full variable domain, completed using reference TRBV30 and TRBJ1-5, is SQTIHQWPATLVQPVGSPLSLECTVEGTSNPNLYWYRQAAGRGLQLLFYSVGIGQISSEVPQNLSASRPQDRQFILSSKKLLLSDSGFYLCAWSTGQGVIQPQHFGDGTRLSIL.